Listed below are T cell receptor beta chains from one sample, sequenced in a study of cytomegalovirus exposure and HLA in healthy donors. The repertoire was sequenced with immunoSEQ multiplex PCR; TCRdb's copy has only in-frame clones and lacks some. The data show more than 110,000 clones, 70% to 80% seen once. The sequenced sample consisted of PBMCs. These receptors all stem from a woman between 50 and 59 years old in good health and CMV-seronegative. Each CDR3 is given with its conserved first and last residue. The order of the fields is V gene, J gene, clone size, D gene, CDR3 protein, CDR3 DNA. The D gene is left open where the match is weak. Clone size is stated in some rows and not others, as once, few, many or a class when expanded.

>TRBV27|TRBJ2-2|NA|NA
CASSFPGTHTGELFF
TGTGCCAGCAGTTTCCCCGGGACTCACACCGGGGAGCTGTTTTTT
>TRBV5-1|TRBJ1-6|NA|TRBD1
CASSLRQGRDSPLHF
TGCGCCAGCAGCTTGCGACAGGGAAGGGATTCACCCCTCCACTTT
>TRBV2|TRBJ1-1|NA|NA
CASSVSVNTEAFF
TGTGCCAGCAGTGTTTCTGTGAACACTGAAGCTTTCTTT
>TRBV6-4|TRBJ2-1|many|NA
CASSETSYSEQFF
TGTGCCAGCAGTGAAACTAGCTATAGTGAGCAGTTCTTC
>TRBV28|TRBJ2-1|few|NA
CASSFSGVKGYNEQFF
TGTGCCAGCAGTTTCTCAGGGGTTAAGGGCTACAATGAGCAGTTCTTC
>TRBV18|TRBJ1-5|NA|NA
CASSPSISGLSNQPQHF
TGTGCCAGCTCACCATCGATATCAGGACTAAGCAATCAGCCCCAGCATTTT
>TRBV4-2|TRBJ1-2|NA|NA
CASSQVLSPNYGYTF
TGTGCCAGCAGCCAAGTGTTAAGCCCTAACTATGGCTACACCTTC
>TRBV6-6|TRBJ1-2|NA|NA
CASSYSAGGYGYTF
TGTGCCAGCAGTTACTCGGCGGGGGGCTATGGCTACACCTTC
>TRBV4-3|TRBJ1-2|NA|TRBD1
CASSHNQGQGYGYTF
TGCGCCAGCAGCCACAACCAGGGACAGGGGTATGGCTACACCTTC
>TRBV9|TRBJ2-1|NA|NA
CASSPDEAAYNEQFF
TGTGCCAGCAGCCCCGATGAGGCGGCCTACAATGAGCAGTTCTTC
>TRBV7-8|TRBJ2-1|NA|TRBD1
CASSLGDRGENEQFF
TGTGCCAGCAGCCTAGGGGACAGGGGTGAGAATGAGCAGTTCTTC
>TRBV5-4|TRBJ2-5|NA|TRBD2
CASSLEGGIGAQYF
TGTGCCAGCAGCTTGGAGGGAGGGATCGGGGCCCAGTACTTC
>TRBV19|TRBJ2-1|NA|NA
CASSPRQDHNEQFF
TGTGCCAGTAGTCCAAGACAGGACCACAATGAGCAGTTCTTC
>TRBV7-9|TRBJ2-1|NA|NA
CASSLSRRSSYNEQFF
TGTGCCAGCAGCCTATCAAGACGGAGCTCCTACAATGAGCAGTTCTTC
>TRBV5-1|TRBJ1-4|large|TRBD1
CASSGTGVGEKLFF
TGCGCCAGCAGCGGGACAGGGGTTGGCGAAAAACTGTTTTTT
>TRBV10-3|TRBJ2-3|NA|TRBD2
CAISESFNSGDRDTQYF
TGTGCCATCAGTGAGTCCTTTAATAGCGGGGACCGAGATACGCAGTATTTT
>TRBV9|TRBJ2-2|NA|TRBD1
CASSVTTGAGTGELFF
TGTGCCAGCAGCGTGACGACAGGGGCTGGAACCGGGGAGCTGTTTTTT
>TRBV5-1|TRBJ1-2|NA|NA
CASSPPGVFNYGYTF
TGCGCCAGCAGCCCTCCAGGGGTTTTTAACTATGGCTACACCTTC
>TRBV19|TRBJ2-7|NA|TRBD1
CASSPTGGGYEQYF
TGTGCCAGTAGCCCGACAGGGGGCGGGTACGAGCAGTACTTC
>TRBV20-1|TRBJ1-3|NA|NA
CSAGGGNTIYF
TGCAGTGCGGGGGGGGGAAACACCATATATTTT
>TRBV7-9|TRBJ1-1|NA|NA
CASSQWTVEAFF
TGTGCCAGCAGCCAATGGACAGTTGAAGCTTTCTTT
>TRBV7-8|TRBJ1-1|NA|NA
CASSLGGPKAFF
TGTGCCAGCAGCTTAGGGGGGCCTAAAGCTTTCTTT
>TRBV9|TRBJ2-3|NA|TRBD2
CASSVGLAGGGDTQYF
TGTGCCAGCAGCGTAGGACTAGCGGGGGGTGGGGATACGCAGTATTTT
>TRBV7-3|TRBJ2-3|NA|TRBD2
CASSPGGATDTQYF
TGTGCCAGCAGCCCCGGGGGGGCTACAGATACGCAGTATTTT
>TRBV7-9|TRBJ1-6|few|NA
CASSLSGNNSPLHF
TGTGCCAGCAGCTTATCAGGGAATAATTCACCCCTCCACTTT
>TRBV4-1|TRBJ1-2|NA|NA
CASSQDGPGRNGYTF
TGCGCCAGCAGCCAGGACGGACCGGGGAGAAATGGCTACACCTTC
>TRBV7-6|TRBJ2-7|NA|TRBD2
CASSLLEGLAGAYEQYF
TGTGCCAGCAGCTTACTAGAGGGTCTAGCGGGAGCCTACGAGCAGTACTTC
>TRBV7-2|TRBJ2-5|NA|NA
CASSLEGGTETQYF
TGTGCCAGCAGCTTAGAGGGGGGGACAGAGACCCAGTACTTC
>TRBV9|TRBJ1-3|NA|NA
CASSVATAGNTIYF
TGTGCCAGCAGCGTAGCTACTGCTGGAAACACCATATATTTT
>TRBV4-2|TRBJ2-1|NA|TRBD2
CASSPLVAGGREQFF
TGTGCCAGCAGCCCACTGGTAGCGGGGGGGCGTGAGCAGTTCTTC
>TRBV2|TRBJ1-5|NA|NA
CASSLDRTNQPQHF
TGTGCCAGCAGTCTCGACAGAACAAATCAGCCCCAGCATTTT
>TRBV15|TRBJ2-5|NA|NA
CATSRDDRFRETQYF
TGTGCCACCAGCAGAGATGACAGGTTTCGGGAGACCCAGTACTTC
>TRBV2|TRBJ1-4|NA|NA
CAGRRAANEKLFF
TGTGCCGGCCGGAGGGCGGCTAATGAAAAACTGTTTTTT
>TRBV6-1|TRBJ2-7|NA|TRBD1
CASSEYWTGNYEQYF
TGTGCCAGCAGTGAGTACTGGACAGGGAACTACGAGCAGTACTTC
>TRBV18|TRBJ1-2|once|TRBD1
CASSPRTGAYNYGYTF
TGTGCCAGCTCACCAAGGACAGGGGCCTATAACTATGGCTACACCTTC
>TRBV6-6|TRBJ2-2|once|NA
CASASSRQSTGELFF
TGTGCCTCGGCTAGCTCTCGTCAAAGCACCGGGGAGCTGTTTTTT
>TRBV7-2|TRBJ2-2|NA|TRBD2
CASSQGLANTGELFF
TGTGCCAGCAGTCAGGGACTAGCAAACACCGGGGAGCTGTTTTTT
>TRBV11-3|TRBJ2-3|NA|TRBD2
CASSFRSGDTDTQYF
TGTGCCAGCAGCTTTCGTAGCGGGGACACAGATACGCAGTATTTT
>TRBV4-1|TRBJ2-2|NA|TRBD2
CASSRSSGLAGGSTGELFF
TGCGCCAGCAGCCGTTCGTCTGGACTAGCGGGGGGGAGCACCGGGGAGCTGTTTTTT
>TRBV7-3|TRBJ2-1|NA|TRBD2
CASSLGGVYNEQFF
TGTGCCAGCAGCTTAGGGGGGGTCTACAATGAGCAGTTCTTC
>TRBV7-6|TRBJ2-3|NA|TRBD2
CASSLVASGGGSDTQYF
TGTGCCAGCAGCTTAGTGGCTAGCGGGGGGGGCTCCGATACGCAGTATTTT
>TRBV4-1|TRBJ1-5|NA|NA
CASSPLVDSSNQPQHF
TGCGCCAGCAGCCCCCTCGTTGACAGCAGCAATCAGCCCCAGCATTTT
>TRBV7-9|TRBJ1-2|NA|NA
CASSLASKTGGYTF
TGTGCCAGCAGCTTAGCCTCAAAGACAGGTGGCTACACCTTC
>TRBV5-4|TRBJ2-5|NA|NA
CASSPTNQETQYF
TGTGCCAGCAGCCCGACAAACCAAGAGACCCAGTACTTC
>TRBV5-1|TRBJ2-1|NA|TRBD2
CASSLVAGGSNEQFF
TGCGCCAGCAGCTTGGTAGCGGGGGGGTCCAATGAGCAGTTCTTC
>TRBV19|TRBJ1-5|NA|TRBD1
CASSGRDRGIQPQHF
TGTGCCAGTAGTGGCCGGGACAGGGGGATTCAGCCCCAGCATTTT
>TRBV7-2|TRBJ2-3|NA|TRBD2
CASSPLRGWSTDTQYF
TGTGCCAGCAGCCCCCTGCGGGGGTGGAGCACAGATACGCAGTATTTT
>TRBV9|TRBJ1-4|NA|NA
CASSPGERPNEKLFF
TGTGCCAGCAGCCCCGGGGAGAGGCCTAATGAAAAACTGTTTTTT
>TRBV15|TRBJ2-5|NA|NA
CATSTLLARVQETQYF
TGTGCCACCAGCACGCTTTTGGCCAGGGTCCAAGAGACCCAGTACTTC
>TRBV11-3|TRBJ1-3|NA|NA
CASSLLLNTIYF
TGTGCCAGCAGCTTACTCCTAAACACCATATATTTT
>TRBV7-8|TRBJ2-7|many|NA
CASSLEPGNEQYF
TGTGCCAGCAGCTTAGAGCCGGGGAACGAGCAGTACTTC
>TRBV6-5|TRBJ2-7|NA|TRBD2
CASSYSSGGRYEQYF
TGTGCCAGCAGTTACTCGTCGGGGGGGAGGTACGAGCAGTACTTC
>TRBV5-4|TRBJ2-1|once|NA
CASAWGRQYEQFF
TGTGCCAGCGCCTGGGGGCGGCAATATGAGCAGTTCTTC
>TRBV7-9|TRBJ1-5|NA|TRBD1
CASSLRAGGSPQHF
TGTGCCAGCAGCCTGCGGGCAGGGGGCTCGCCCCAGCATTTT
>TRBV30|TRBJ1-6|once|NA
CAWSLRSSYNSPLHF
TGTGCCTGGAGTCTTAGGAGCTCCTATAATTCACCCCTCCACTTT
>TRBV6-6|TRBJ1-3|few|NA
CASSYGQGDTIYF
TGTGCCAGCAGTTACGGTCAAGGGGACACCATATATTTT
>TRBV6-5|TRBJ1-4|NA|NA
CASSYSNGVGEKLFF
TGTGCCAGCAGTTACTCGAACGGGGTGGGCGAAAAACTGTTTTTT
>TRBV13|TRBJ2-3|few|NA
CASSLGAASPTDTQYF
TGTGCCAGCAGCTTAGGCGCGGCCAGCCCCACAGATACGCAGTATTTT
>TRBV5-1|TRBJ1-6|NA|NA
CASSLDGAYNSPLHF
TGCGCCAGCAGCTTGGACGGAGCCTATAATTCACCCCTCCACTTT
>TRBV27|TRBJ1-2|NA|NA
CASSFFGAYGYTF
TGTGCCAGCAGTTTTTTTGGAGCCTATGGCTACACCTTC